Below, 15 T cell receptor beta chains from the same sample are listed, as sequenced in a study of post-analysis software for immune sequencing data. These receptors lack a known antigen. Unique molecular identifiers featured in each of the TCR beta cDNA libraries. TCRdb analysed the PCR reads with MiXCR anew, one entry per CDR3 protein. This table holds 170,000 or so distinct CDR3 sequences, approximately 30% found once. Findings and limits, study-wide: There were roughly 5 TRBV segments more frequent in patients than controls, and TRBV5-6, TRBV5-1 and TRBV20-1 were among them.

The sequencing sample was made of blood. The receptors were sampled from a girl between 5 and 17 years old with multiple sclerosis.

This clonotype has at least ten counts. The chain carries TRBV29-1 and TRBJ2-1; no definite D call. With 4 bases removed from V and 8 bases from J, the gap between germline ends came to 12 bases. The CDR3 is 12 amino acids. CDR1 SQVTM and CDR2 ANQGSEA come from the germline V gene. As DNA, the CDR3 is TGCAGCGTTGGGCCCCCCCGCCATGAGCAGTTCTTC. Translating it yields CSVGPPRHEQFF.

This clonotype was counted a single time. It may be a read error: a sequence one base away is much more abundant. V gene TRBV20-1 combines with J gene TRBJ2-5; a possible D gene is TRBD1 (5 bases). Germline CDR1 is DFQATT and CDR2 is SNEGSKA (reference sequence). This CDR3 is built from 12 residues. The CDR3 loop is CSAKGWSETQHF. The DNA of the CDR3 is TGCAGTGCTAAGGGGTGGTCAGAGACCCAGCACTTC.

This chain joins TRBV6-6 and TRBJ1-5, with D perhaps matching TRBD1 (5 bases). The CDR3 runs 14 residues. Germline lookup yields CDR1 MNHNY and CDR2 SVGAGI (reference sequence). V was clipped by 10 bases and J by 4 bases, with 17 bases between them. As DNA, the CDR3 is TGTGCCACAAGGGGACCTCTTGGTAATCAGCCCCAGCATTTT. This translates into CATRGPLGNQPQHF.

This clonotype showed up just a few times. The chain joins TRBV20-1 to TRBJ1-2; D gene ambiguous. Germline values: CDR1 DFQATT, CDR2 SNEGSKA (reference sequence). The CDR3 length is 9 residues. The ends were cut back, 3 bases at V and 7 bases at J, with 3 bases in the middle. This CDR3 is CSASPGYTF. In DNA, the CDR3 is TGCAGTGCTAGTCCTGGCTACACCTTC.

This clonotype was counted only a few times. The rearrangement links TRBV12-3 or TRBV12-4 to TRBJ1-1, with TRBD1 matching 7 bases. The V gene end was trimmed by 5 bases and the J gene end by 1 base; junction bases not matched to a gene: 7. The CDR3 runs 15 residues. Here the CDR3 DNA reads TGTGCCAGCAGTCCCCGACAGGGAGAGAACACTGAAGCTTTCTTT. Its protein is CASSPRQGENTEAFF.

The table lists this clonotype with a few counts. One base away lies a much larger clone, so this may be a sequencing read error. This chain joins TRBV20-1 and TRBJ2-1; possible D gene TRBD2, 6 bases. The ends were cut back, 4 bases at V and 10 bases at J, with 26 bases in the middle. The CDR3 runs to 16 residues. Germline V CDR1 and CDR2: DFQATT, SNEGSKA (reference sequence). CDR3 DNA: TGCAGTGCTAACAAACTCGGGGGTGGGCAGTCCTACGAGCAGTTCTTC. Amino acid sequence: CSANKLGGGQSYEQFF.

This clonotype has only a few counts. The CDR3 region has the DNA TGTGCCAGCAGCTTACTTTTCTCTAGCACAGATACGCAGTATTTT. Protein: CASSLLFSSTDTQYF. The chain links TRBV5-6 to TRBJ2-3; D remains unclear. The germline V gene encodes CDR1 SGHDT and CDR2 YYEEEE. Trimming stripped 2 bases from V and 0 bases from J, with 10 bases between. The CDR3 is made up of 15 amino acids.

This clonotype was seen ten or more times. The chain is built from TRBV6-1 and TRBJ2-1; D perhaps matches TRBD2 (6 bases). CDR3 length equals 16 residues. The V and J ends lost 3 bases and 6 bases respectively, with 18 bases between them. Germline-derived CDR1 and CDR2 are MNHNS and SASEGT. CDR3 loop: CASSDLPPGLTNEQFF. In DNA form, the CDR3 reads TGTGCCAGCAGTGACCTACCCCCGGGACTCACCAATGAGCAGTTCTTC.

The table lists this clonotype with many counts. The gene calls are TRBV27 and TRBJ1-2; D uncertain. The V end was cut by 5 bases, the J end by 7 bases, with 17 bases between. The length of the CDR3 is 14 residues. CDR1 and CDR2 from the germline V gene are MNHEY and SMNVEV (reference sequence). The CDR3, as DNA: TGTGCCAGCAGTCCTTTGGGCCTCGGAAGTGGCTACACCTTC. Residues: CASSPLGLGSGYTF.

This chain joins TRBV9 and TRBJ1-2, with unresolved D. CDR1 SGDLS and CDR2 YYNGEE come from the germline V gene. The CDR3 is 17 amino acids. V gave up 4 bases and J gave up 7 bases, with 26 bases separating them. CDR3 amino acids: CASSPRLHTPRVGGYTF. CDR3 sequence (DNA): TGTGCCAGCAGCCCGCGCCTACATACCCCGCGGGTAGGTGGCTACACCTTC.

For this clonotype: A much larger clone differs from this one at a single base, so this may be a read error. The CDR3 bases are TGTGCCAGCAGCTTCTCCGGCCCGGCTCCCTATGGCTACACCTTC. Residues: CASSFSGPAPYGYTF. The rearrangement joins TRBV12-3 or TRBV12-4 to TRBJ1-2; D gene ambiguous. Trimming pared 6 bases from V and 4 bases from J, leaving 18 bases between. The CDR3 runs to 15 residues.

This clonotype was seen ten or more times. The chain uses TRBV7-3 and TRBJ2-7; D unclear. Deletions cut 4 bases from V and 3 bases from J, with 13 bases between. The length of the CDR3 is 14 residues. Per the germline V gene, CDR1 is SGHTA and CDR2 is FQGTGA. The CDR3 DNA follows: TGTGCCAGCAGCTGGGCGGCAGTTCACTACGAGCAGTACTTC. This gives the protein CASSWAAVHYEQYF. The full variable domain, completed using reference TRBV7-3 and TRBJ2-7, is GAGVSQTPSNKVTEKGKYVELRCDPISGHTALYWYRQSLGQGPEFLIYFQGTGAADDSGLPNDRFFAVRPEGSVSTLKIQRTERGDSAVYLCASSWAAVHYEQYFGPGTRLTVT.

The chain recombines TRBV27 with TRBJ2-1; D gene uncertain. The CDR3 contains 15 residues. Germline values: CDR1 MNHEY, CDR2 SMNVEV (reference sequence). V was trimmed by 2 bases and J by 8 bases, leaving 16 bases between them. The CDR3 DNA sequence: TGTGCCAGCAGTTTAATAAGTCTAGAAGGTGATGAGCAGTTCTTC. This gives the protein CASSLISLEGDEQFF.

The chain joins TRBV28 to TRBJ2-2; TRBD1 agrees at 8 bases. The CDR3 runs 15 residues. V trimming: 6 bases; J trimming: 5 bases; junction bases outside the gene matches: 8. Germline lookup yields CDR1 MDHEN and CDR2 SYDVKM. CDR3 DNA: TGTGCCAGCAGCGACTGGACAGGGAGGACCGGGGAGCTGTTTTTT. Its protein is CASSDWTGRTGELFF. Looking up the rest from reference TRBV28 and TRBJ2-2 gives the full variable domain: DVKVTQSSRYLVKRTGEKVFLECVQDMDHENMFWYRQDPGLGLRLIYFSYDVKMKEKGDIPEGYSVSREKKERFSLILESASTNQTSMYLCASSDWTGRTGELFFGEGSRLTVL.

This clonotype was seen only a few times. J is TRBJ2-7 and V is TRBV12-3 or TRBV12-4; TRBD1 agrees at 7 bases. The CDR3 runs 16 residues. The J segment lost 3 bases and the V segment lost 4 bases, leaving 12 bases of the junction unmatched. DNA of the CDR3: TGTGCCAGCAGTTCCAGGGGGTGGACCGCCAACTACGAGCAGTACTTC. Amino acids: CASSSRGWTANYEQYF.